These 31 T cell receptor beta chains were all obtained from the same sample, sequenced in a study of shared clonotypes between healthy human individuals. Repertoires were generated with immunoSEQ multiplex PCR, while TCRdb's copy carries only in-frame clones and drops some. The sample contains 150,000 to 200,000 clones, over 80% of which appear only once. The sample comprised naive CD4+ T cells sorted from blood. Subset meaning: CD45RA+ positively selected. The origin of the receptors is a woman in her twenties or thirties in good health.

This clone was counted only a few times. The chain employs TRBV11-3 and TRBJ2-7; D may be TRBD1 (5 bases). The CDR3 is 15 residues long. The germline V gene encodes CDR1 SGHNT and CDR2 YENEEA. V was pared by 7 bases and J by 1 base, with 17 bases between. The CDR3: CASTPYTQGSYEQYF. As DNA, the CDR3 is TGTGCCAGCACCCCCTACACGCAGGGATCCTACGAGCAGTACTTC.

This clone was counted once. CDR3 residues: CASSSKDRGNYGYTF. The CDR3 DNA is TGTGCCAGCAGTTCAAAAGACAGGGGTAACTATGGCTACACCTTC. The chain joins TRBV6-6 to TRBJ1-2; 8 bases fit TRBD1. V shed 4 bases and J 1 base; nucleotides not matched to a gene: 5. CDR1 and CDR2 (germline): MNHNY, SVGAGI (reference sequence). This CDR3 comprises 15 residues.

The chain combines TRBV6-5 with TRBJ1-2; no firm D call. CDR1 and CDR2 (germline): MNHEY, SVGAGI. Trimming pared 2 bases from V and 4 bases from J, leaving 8 bases between. CDR3 length: 13 residues. The CDR3 DNA is TGTGCCAGCAGTTACCGGACCTCCTATGGCTACACCTTC. It specifies CASSYRTSYGYTF.

The chain employs TRBV7-9 and TRBJ2-1; 7 bases align to TRBD1. CDR1 SEHNR and CDR2 FQNEAQ come from the germline V gene (reference sequence). CDR3 length: 16 residues. V dropped 4 bases and J dropped 6; count of bases not matched to a gene: 12. The CDR3 sequence: CASSSARGNTSNEQFF. The CDR3 DNA reads TGTGCCAGCAGCTCGGCCAGGGGGAATACGAGCAATGAGCAGTTCTTC.

The chain couples TRBV7-3 to TRBJ2-7; D might be TRBD2 (5 bases). The CDR3 extends over 14 amino acids. Germline CDR1 reads SGHTA; CDR2 reads FQGTGA. Deletions cut 3 bases from V and 2 bases from J, with 11 bases between. This CDR3 reads CASSLRRLPYEQYF. DNA for the CDR3: TGTGCCAGCAGCTTGAGGAGACTACCCTACGAGCAGTACTTC.

V is TRBV27 and J is TRBJ2-7, with a possible D match to TRBD2 (6 bases). This CDR3 is built from 14 residues. Germline CDR1 and CDR2: MNHEY and SMNVEV (reference sequence). Trimming took off 8 bases at V and 4 bases at J, with 18 bases between the two ends. As DNA, the CDR3 is TGTGCCAGCCAAAGAGGGTGGGGAGGTTACGAGCAGTACTTC. It is translated as CASQRGWGGYEQYF.

This clone was seen only a few times. The CDR3 here is CASSPGLAATYEQYF. In nucleotides, the CDR3 is TGTGCCAGCAGCCCAGGACTGGCCGCTACATACGAGCAGTACTTC. This rearrangement joins TRBV11-2 to TRBJ2-7; tentative D call: TRBD2 (5 bases). The V gene lost 5 bases and the J gene lost 4 bases, with 18 bases spanning the gap. Germline V gene lookup returns CDR1 SGHAT and CDR2 FQNNGV. There are 15 residues in the CDR3.

V usage is TRBV15 and J usage is TRBJ2-7, with 13 bases fitting TRBD2. Losses at the gene ends were 1 base for V and 5 bases for J; bases not matched to a gene: 2. Per the germline V gene, CDR1 is LNHNV and CDR2 is YYDKDF (reference sequence). The CDR3 loop spans 15 amino acids. CDR3 region: CATSRGLAGGDEQYF. The CDR3 DNA follows: TGTGCCACCAGCAGAGGACTAGCGGGAGGAGACGAGCAGTACTTC.

The chain recombines TRBV28 with TRBJ2-5; D is ambiguous. The J call could be wrong; TRBJ2-7 is a better fit for the DNA end. The germline V gene encodes CDR1 MDHEN and CDR2 SYDVKM. The CDR3 runs 10 residues. CDR3 nucleotides: TGTGCCAGCAGTACCTACGAGCAGTACTTC. Its translation: CASSTYEQYF.

This chain connects TRBV7-9 to TRBJ2-5; weak D call: TRBD2 (5 bases). V lost 6 bases to trimming and J lost 4 bases, with 12 bases between them. From germline, CDR1 is SEHNR and CDR2 FQNEAQ (reference sequence). The CDR3 contains 13 residues. This CDR3 is CASRFGGGETQYF. As DNA, the CDR3 is TGTGCCAGCAGATTCGGAGGTGGAGAGACCCAGTACTTC.

This chain uses TRBV15 with TRBJ1-1, with D maybe TRBD1 (5 bases). The CDR3 has 14 amino acids. Germline V gives CDR1 LNHNV, CDR2 YYDKDF (reference sequence). V lost 4 bases to trimming and J lost 4 bases, with 13 bases between them. The CDR3 DNA follows: TGTGCCACCAGCACGGGGACTCTTGGCACTGAAGCTTTCTTT. This encodes CATSTGTLGTEAFF. The entire variable domain, with the rest obtained from reference TRBV15 and TRBJ1-1, is as follows: DAMVIQNPRYQVTQFGKPVTLSCSQTLNHNVMYWYQQKSSQAPKLLFHYYDKDFNNEADTPDNFQSRRPNTSFCFLDIRSPGLGDTAMYLCATSTGTLGTEAFFGQGTRLTVV.

This clone appeared a few times. This rearrangement joins TRBV5-1 to TRBJ2-7; no definite D call. The CDR3 is 12 residues long. CDR1 is SGHRS, CDR2 YFSETQ, per germline. V lost 4 bases to trimming and J lost 2 bases, with 7 bases between them. CDR3 DNA: TGCGCCAGCAGCGACAAGGCCTACGAGCAGTACTTC. It yields the protein CASSDKAYEQYF.

This chain links TRBV30 with TRBJ2-7; TRBD2 matches 7 bases. Germline trimming cut 5 bases from V and 6 bases from J; bases unmatched to any gene: 13. The V gene's germline CDR1 is GTSNPN and CDR2 SVGIG (reference sequence). This CDR3 has 14 amino acids. The CDR3 loop reads CAWGGDYQRGEQYF. The DNA of the CDR3 is TGTGCCTGGGGCGGGGACTACCAACGTGGCGAGCAGTACTTC.

This clone showed up just once. The chain combines TRBV30 with TRBJ2-7; possible D gene TRBD2, 6 bases. Trimming cost V 5 bases and J 5 bases, with 10 bases left between them. The CDR3 extends over 11 amino acids. Germline CDR1 is GTSNPN and CDR2 is SVGIG (reference sequence). CDR3 in DNA: TGTGCCTGGGGAGAGCGGGACGAGCAGTACTTC. Amino acids: CAWGERDEQYF.

This sequence joins TRBV4-1 and TRBJ1-2, with D uncertain. CDR3 length equals 16 residues. V dropped 5 bases and J dropped 2 bases, with 18 bases sitting between them. Per the germline V gene, CDR1 is MGHRA and CDR2 is YSYEKL. Here the CDR3 reads CASSSTYRDDNYGYTF. CDR3 sequence (DNA): TGCGCCAGCAGCTCCACTTACAGAGACGACAACTATGGCTACACCTTC.

This rearrangement joins TRBV18 to TRBJ1-2; tentative D call: TRBD1 (5 bases). V gave up 3 bases and J gave up 3 bases, with 8 bases separating them. The CDR3 is 13 amino acids. Germline lookup yields CDR1 KGHSH and CDR2 LQKENI. The CDR3, as DNA: TGTGCCAGCTCACCGACAGTCGACTATGGCTACACCTTC. This codes for CASSPTVDYGYTF.

The V gene is TRBV7-9, the J gene TRBJ2-6; TRBD1 agrees at 7 bases. Trimming took 5 bases from V and 0 from J; bases not matched to a gene: 10. Per germline, CDR1 SEHNR and CDR2 FQNEAQ (reference sequence). The CDR3 is 18 residues long. The CDR3 nucleotides read TGTGCCAGCAGCATACCGGGACAGAAAGTCTCTGGGGCCAACGTCCTGACTTTC. Translation gives CASSIPGQKVSGANVLTF.

The chain is built from TRBV28 and TRBJ1-1; TRBD1 might be the D (5 bases). Between the trimmed V and J ends, which lost 8 bases and 3 bases, there was a span of 16 bases. The V gene's germline CDR1 is MDHEN and CDR2 SYDVKM. This CDR3 comprises 14 residues. This chain's CDR3 is CASQWGGVDTEAFF. The CDR3 bases are TGTGCCAGCCAGTGGGGGGGAGTTGACACTGAAGCTTTCTTT.

The chain has TRBV28 and TRBJ1-2; no clear D. Trimming shortened V by 1 base and J by 5 bases, and 11 bases separated the two germline ends. Germline values: CDR1 MDHEN, CDR2 SYDVKM. The CDR3 covers 14 residues. The CDR3 coding sequence is TGTGCCAGCAGTTTATTAGTTTCGCCTTATGGCTACACCTTC. The encoded protein is CASSLLVSPYGYTF.

The genes are TRBV4-2 and TRBJ2-1, with 16 bases fitting TRBD2. The CDR3 is 15 amino acids. V was pared by 3 bases and J by 9 bases, with 2 bases of the junction left unmatched. Germline CDR1 and CDR2: LGHNA and YNFKEQ. Here the CDR3 reads CASSQGLAGGREQFF. The CDR3 nucleotides are TGTGCCAGCAGCCAGGGACTAGCGGGAGGGCGTGAGCAGTTCTTC.

The gene calls are TRBV28 and TRBJ2-2; 7 bases agree with TRBD2. With 2 bases clipped from V and 2 bases from J, the junction kept 2 bases outside the gene matches. Germline V gene data show CDR1 as MDHEN and CDR2 as SYDVKM. The CDR3 covers 15 residues. The CDR3 coding sequence is TGTGCCAGCAGTTTACCTAGCGGAAACACCGGGGAGCTGTTTTTT. Translation: CASSLPSGNTGELFF.

V gene TRBV11-2 combines with J gene TRBJ2-5, with D perhaps matching TRBD2 (6 bases). Germline V CDR1 and CDR2: SGHAT, FQNNGV. The CDR3 extends over 16 amino acids. V lost 2 bases to trimming and J lost 2 bases, with 15 bases between them. For the CDR3, the DNA is TGTGCCAGCAGCTTAAGTATTGCGACTAGTCAAGAGACCCAGTACTTC. Amino acid sequence: CASSLSIATSQETQYF.

V usage is TRBV2 and J usage is TRBJ2-7; 7 positions agree with TRBD1. This CDR3 spans 13 amino acids. Germline trimming cut 9 bases from V and 6 bases from J; bases unmatched to any gene: 11. Germline assignment: CDR1 SNHLY and CDR2 FYNNEI. CDR3 sequence: CASKGASGAEQYF. The CDR3 region has the DNA TGTGCCAGTAAGGGGGCCTCGGGTGCCGAGCAGTACTTC.

V and J are TRBV6-5 and TRBJ1-2, with a tentative D call TRBD1 (6 bases). Germline CDR1 reads MNHEY; CDR2 reads SVGAGI. Between the trimmed V and J ends, which lost 6 bases and 6 bases, there was a span of 14 bases. This CDR3 contains 13 residues. The CDR3 nucleotides read TGTGCCAGCAGCCCGGTAGGGGGGAATGGCTACACCTTC. Translating gives CASSPVGGNGYTF.

The rearrangement joins TRBV28 to TRBJ2-1; 8 bases fit TRBD2. CDR1 is MDHEN, CDR2 SYDVKM, per germline. Trimming at V came to 5 bases and at J to 6 bases, leaving 12 bases not matched to a gene. The CDR3 has 16 residues. The CDR3 region has the DNA TGTGCCAGCAGTATGGCTGGGACTAGGCAGTTCAATGAGCAGTTCTTC. Amino acid sequence: CASSMAGTRQFNEQFF.

As to this clone: Mismatch with germline at one junction end may stem from a read error. The J gene is TRBJ1-2, the V gene TRBV6-1; D is undetermined. CDR3 length: 13 residues. Germline V gene lookup returns CDR1 MNHNS and CDR2 SASEGT. The CDR3 here is CASSELASWPHLF. The CDR3 nucleotides are TGTGCCAGCAGTGAACTCGCCAGTTGGCCCCATTTATTC.

The V and J genes are TRBV7-9 and TRBJ2-5, with a tentative D call TRBD1 (6 bases). The assigned J gene may be wrong: the sequence end matches TRBJ2-7 better. The CDR3 totals 15 residues. CDR1 is SEHNR and CDR2 is FQNEAQ in the germline V gene (reference sequence). Written as DNA, the CDR3 is TGTGCCAGCAGCCGTCTGGACAGAGTCATCTACGAGCAGTACTTC. Translating gives CASSRLDRVIYEQYF.

The rearrangement links TRBV6-1 to TRBJ2-7, with 11 bases aligning to TRBD1. The germline gives CDR1 MNHNS, CDR2 SASEGT. V lost 7 bases to trimming and J lost 2 bases; unmatched junction nucleotides: 4. The CDR3 is made up of 14 amino acids. CDR3 in DNA: TGTGCCAGCACCCGGGACAGGGGGACCTACGAGCAGTACTTC. Translated: CASTRDRGTYEQYF.

This clone has just one count. The chain uses TRBV29-1 and TRBJ2-1; 9 nucleotides match TRBD2. The CDR3 extends over 15 amino acids. The ends lost 5 bases at V and 9 bases at J; junction bases unmatched: 14. In germline, CDR1 is SQVTM, CDR2 ANQGSEA. CDR3 bases: TGCAGCGTTTTTACGGCGGGAGGGCTACAGGGTGAGCAGTTCTTC. This translates into CSVFTAGGLQGEQFF.

The chain couples TRBV7-2 to TRBJ1-4, with D perhaps matching TRBD1 (6 bases). CDR1 SGHTA and CDR2 FQGNSA come from the germline V gene. V lost 4 bases and J lost 0, with 9 bases in between. CDR3 size: 15 residues. CDR3 protein: CASSSWTATNEKLFF. The CDR3 DNA is TGTGCCAGCAGCTCATGGACAGCAACTAATGAAAAACTGTTTTTT.

This chain connects TRBV18 to TRBJ2-7; 7 bases match TRBD1. With V trimmed by 0 bases and J by 3 bases, 5 bases remained unmatched. CDR1 KGHSH and CDR2 LQKENI come from the germline V gene. This CDR3 is built from 15 residues. CDR3 DNA: TGTGCCAGCTCACCACCGTGGGACAGCCTCTACGAGCAGTACTTC. Its translation is CASSPPWDSLYEQYF.